The clone carrying this T cell receptor (beta chain) was recorded only once. This sample is drawn from a study of blood T cell repertoires in COVID-19. Study as a whole: The samples span acute and convalescent COVID-19 from the United States, Italy and Spain. T cells, B-cell-depleted T cells, or PBMCs provided the cDNA or gDNA that served as material.

The CDR3 extends over 14 amino acids. CDR1 and CDR2 from the germline V gene are SGHTA and FQGNSA. J lost 4 bases, V lost 1 base, and 4 bases had no gene match. Original analysis: It was from reference gene primer amplification that nucleated cell counts were estimated. Clones were read by immunoSEQ multiplex PCR, and TCRdb kept only the in-frame ones, dropping some. V and J calls plus clone size are reproduced from that table; the DNA served to infer D and trimming. Found here are about 230,000 clones, approximately 83% of them singletons; the top ten hold 27%. Sample: peripheral blood. The chain joins TRBV7-2 to TRBJ2-7; 7 bases match TRBD1. This clonotype was sampled from a man in his forties or fifties with acute or convalescent COVID-19. CDR3 protein: CASSLGDSRYEQYF. The CDR3 DNA reads TGTGCCAGCAGCTTAGGGGACAGCCGTTACGAGCAGTACTTC.